Following are 29 T cell receptor beta chains from one sample sequenced in a study of identical twins. TCRdb analysed the 5' RACE reads with MiXCR anew, one entry per CDR3 protein. The sample consists of fewer than 500,000 distinct CDR3 sequences, 20% to 30% of them appearing once. This sample was shared with a second study, whose subject was T cells expressing NK-cell markers.

Sequenced material: CD4+ T cells sorted from blood. These receptors were obtained from a young woman in good health.

The gene calls are TRBV24-1 and TRBJ2-1, with TRBD2 identical over 8 bases. CDR1 KGHDR and CDR2 SFDVKD come from the germline V gene. The CDR3 length is 17 residues. The trim removed 5 bases at V and 6 bases at J, leaving 14 bases unmatched. The CDR3 region is CATSGPGYSGISNEQFF. DNA of the CDR3: TGTGCCACCAGTGGACCGGGGTATAGCGGGATAAGCAATGAGCAGTTCTTC.

This clonotype was detected a few times. The chain uses TRBV14 and TRBJ2-3; D possibly corresponds to TRBD2 (6 bases). This CDR3 is 14 amino acids long. Germline V gene lookup returns CDR1 SGHDN and CDR2 FVKESK. V was clipped by 5 bases and J by 8 bases, with 17 bases between them. This chain's CDR3 is CASSGTGLGFTQYF. The DNA for the CDR3 is TGTGCCAGCAGCGGGACTGGACTTGGGTTTACGCAGTATTTT.

The chain is built from TRBV7-8 and TRBJ2-3, with D unresolved. Germline V CDR1 and CDR2: SGHVS, FQNEAQ. V lost 5 bases and J 5 bases, leaving 17 bases between the germline ends. This CDR3 spans 15 amino acids. The CDR3, as DNA: TGTGCCAGCAGCGGCCGGGCCGTCAGGCGAGATACGCAGTATTTT. This gives the protein CASSGRAVRRDTQYF. Drawing the rest from reference TRBV7-8 and TRBJ2-3, the complete variable domain is GAGVSQSPRYKVAKRGQDVALRCDPISGHVSLFWYQQALGQGPEFLTYFQNEAQLDKSGLPSDRFFAERPEGSVSTLKIQRTQQEDSAVYLCASSGRAVRRDTQYFGPGTRLTVL.

This clonotype was observed a handful of times. The CDR3 spells CAISSQGPSTDTQYF. CDR3 nucleotide sequence: TGTGCCATCAGTTCACAGGGACCCAGCACAGATACGCAGTATTTT. V and J are TRBV10-3 and TRBJ2-3; tentatively, D is TRBD1 (6 bases). The CDR3 runs to 15 residues. V was cut by 5 bases and J by 0 bases, with 12 bases left in between. Per germline, CDR1 ENHRY and CDR2 SYGVKD.

The rearrangement uses TRBV7-2 and TRBJ2-1; 9 nucleotides align to TRBD1. The junction had 3 bases not matched to a gene; V was cut back by 1 base and J by 5 bases. The CDR3 contains 15 residues. The germline CDR1 and CDR2 sequences are SGHTA and FQGNSA. The CDR3 spells CASSLGRDRDNEQFF. In DNA, the CDR3 is TGTGCCAGCAGCTTAGGACGGGACAGGGACAATGAGCAGTTCTTC.

This clonotype was detected only a few times. This chain links TRBV9 with TRBJ2-3, with D uncertain. This CDR3 contains 14 residues. V lost 4 bases and J lost 1, with 10 bases in between. Per germline, CDR1 SGDLS and CDR2 YYNGEE. The CDR3 loop reads CASSRQPGTDTQYF. The CDR3 DNA reads TGTGCCAGCAGCCGCCAGCCTGGCACAGATACGCAGTATTTT.

This clonotype has a handful of counts. J is TRBJ1-1 and V is TRBV3-1, with 8 bases identical to TRBD1. CDR1 and CDR2 (germline): LGHDT, YNNKEL (reference sequence). Losses at the gene ends were 4 bases for V and 2 bases for J; bases not matched to a gene: 3. This CDR3 is 14 amino acids long. CDR3: CASSRGTGNTEAFF. Written as DNA, the CDR3 is TGTGCCAGCAGCCGAGGGACAGGCAACACTGAAGCTTTCTTT.

The chain is built from TRBV7-2 and TRBJ1-3, with D perhaps TRBD1 (6 bases). Between the trimmed V and J ends, which lost 1 base and 7 bases, there was a span of 8 bases. Germline V gene sequence: CDR1 SGHTA, CDR2 FQGNSA. CDR3 length: 13 amino acids. CDR3 nucleotides: TGTGCCAGCAGCTTAGACAGGGTGAACACCATATATTTT. This gives the protein CASSLDRVNTIYF.

This clonotype was picked up a small number of times. This chain links TRBV7-9 with TRBJ1-4; 11 bases agree with TRBD1. This CDR3 contains 15 residues. Germline lookup yields CDR1 SEHNR and CDR2 FQNEAQ (reference sequence). With V trimmed by 6 bases and J by 7 bases, 7 bases remained unmatched. The CDR3 coding sequence is TGTGCCAGCAGTTTGTCCGGGACAGGGGGTGAAAAACTGTTTTTT. Amino acid sequence: CASSLSGTGGEKLFF.

V and J are TRBV5-4 and TRBJ2-7, with a weak D call TRBD1 (6 bases). Germline V gene lookup returns CDR1 SGHNT and CDR2 YYREEE (reference sequence). Trimming pared 9 bases from V and 0 bases from J, leaving 13 bases between. The CDR3 contains 13 residues. In nucleotides, the CDR3 is TGTGCCACTTCGGGACATACCTCCTACGAGCAGTACTTC. Its translation: CATSGHTSYEQYF.

The chain combines TRBV7-2 with TRBJ2-1, with D hard to call. Germline lookup yields CDR1 SGHTA and CDR2 FQGNSA. The CDR3 spans 13 residues. V lost 2 bases to trimming and J lost 7 bases, with 9 bases between them. The CDR3 coding sequence is TGTGCCAGCAGCTTAATTATTAAAAATGAGCAGTTCTTC. This sequence encodes CASSLIIKNEQFF.

The chain combines TRBV6-5 with TRBJ2-1; 8 bases agree with TRBD2. The CDR3 loop spans 16 amino acids. Trimming at V came to 0 bases and at J to 3 bases, leaving 4 bases not matched to a gene. Germline values: CDR1 MNHEY, CDR2 SVGAGI. The CDR3 sequence is CASSYSVSGDYNEQFF. The CDR3 bases are TGTGCCAGCAGTTACTCGGTTAGCGGGGACTACAATGAGCAGTTCTTC.

The rearrangement uses TRBV12-5 and TRBJ2-4, with D perhaps TRBD1 (5 bases). This CDR3 contains 18 residues. CDR1 LGHNT and CDR2 FRNRAP come from the germline V gene. Trimming took 4 bases from V and 3 from J, leaving 22 bases between them. This chain's CDR3 is CASGSKWLGGRDKNIQYF. The CDR3 DNA reads TGTGCTAGTGGTTCGAAGTGGTTGGGTGGCAGGGACAAAAACATTCAGTACTTC.

The sample holds many counts of this clonotype. V gene TRBV5-1 combines with J gene TRBJ2-2, with D tentatively TRBD1 (6 bases). Trimming pared 5 bases from V and 4 bases from J, leaving 9 bases between. Germline V gene sequence: CDR1 SGHRS, CDR2 YFSETQ. The CDR3 totals 13 residues. This CDR3 is CASRQGSTGELFF. The CDR3 DNA reads TGCGCCAGCAGGCAGGGGAGCACCGGGGAGCTGTTTTTT.

This chain uses TRBV4-2 with TRBJ2-1, with TRBD2 matching over 8 bases. The J segment lost 4 bases and the V segment lost 5 bases, leaving 10 bases of the junction unmatched. This CDR3 comprises 16 residues. Germline values: CDR1 LGHNA, CDR2 YNFKEQ. CDR3 amino acids: CASSTPGGGNYNEQFF. The CDR3 nucleotides read TGTGCCAGCAGCACGCCGGGGGGGGGAAATTACAATGAGCAGTTCTTC.

CDR3 DNA: TGCAGTGCTAGAAGGACTAGCGGTGACACAGATACGCAGTATTTT. It specifies CSARRTSGDTDTQYF. The chain uses TRBV20-1 and TRBJ2-3; 10 positions match TRBD2. With V trimmed by 2 bases and J by 2 bases, 4 bases remained unmatched. The germline V gene has CDR1 DFQATT and CDR2 SNEGSKA (reference sequence). The CDR3 extends over 15 amino acids.

The chain employs TRBV5-1 and TRBJ2-2; 8 nucleotides agree with TRBD1. The CDR3 totals 15 residues. The germline V gene encodes CDR1 SGHRS and CDR2 YFSETQ. V shed 2 bases and J 5 bases; nucleotides not matched to a gene: 5. The CDR3: CASSFGQGGTGELFF. The CDR3, as DNA: TGCGCCAGCAGCTTTGGACAGGGAGGAACCGGGGAGCTGTTTTTT.

This chain joins TRBV5-1 and TRBJ2-7, with TRBD1 as a possible D gene (6 bases). This CDR3 has 14 residues. Between the trimmed V and J ends, which lost 6 bases and 3 bases, there was a span of 16 bases. CDR1 SGHRS and CDR2 YFSETQ come from the germline V gene. The CDR3 nucleotides are TGCGCCAGCACCCTCGGGACACCAAACTACGAGCAGTACTTC. Translation: CASTLGTPNYEQYF.

The CDR3 bases are TGTGCCAGCAGACCGGGACTAGCGGGTCACGAGCAGTACTTC. Translation gives CASRPGLAGHEQYF. The chain has TRBV6-2 or TRBV6-3 and TRBJ2-7; 12 bases line up with TRBD2. Germline V gene data show CDR1 as MNHEY and CDR2 as SVGEGT. The CDR3 extends over 14 amino acids. V gave up 6 bases and J gave up 5 bases; unmatched junction bases: 5.

The chain carries TRBV29-1 and TRBJ2-1; possibly TRBD2 for D (5 bases). V was shortened by 3 bases and J by 6 bases, with 15 bases between the two germline ends. The CDR3 covers 14 residues. Germline loops: CDR1 SQVTM, CDR2 ANQGSEA. CDR3 coding DNA: TGCAGCGTTGAGGACTCCCGAGACTCCAATGAGCAGTTCTTC. It codes for CSVEDSRDSNEQFF.

This clonotype was observed a few times. The chain joins TRBV5-1 to TRBJ2-4; D possibly matches TRBD1 or TRBD2 (5 bases each). CDR1 SGHRS and CDR2 YFSETQ come from the germline V gene. V lost 4 bases and J 0 bases, leaving 8 bases between the germline ends. The CDR3 totals 14 residues. The CDR3 nucleotides read TGCGCCAGCAGCCCCGGGACAGCCAAAAACATTCAGTACTTC. Translation gives CASSPGTAKNIQYF.

The gene calls are TRBV10-2 and TRBJ2-7; 9 positions agree with TRBD2. V lost 7 bases, J lost 5 bases, and 9 bases stayed unmatched. This CDR3 has 14 residues. Germline V gene lookup returns CDR1 WSHSY and CDR2 SAAADI. The CDR3 spells CASTRGGPTHEQYF. CDR3 coding DNA: TGCGCCAGCACGCGGGGGGGCCCCACCCACGAGCAGTACTTC.

The rearrangement links TRBV5-6 to TRBJ2-1, with 8 bases matching TRBD2. Trimming took 1 base from V and 10 from J; bases not matched to a gene: 10. Germline loops: CDR1 SGHDT, CDR2 YYEEEE. This CDR3 contains 15 residues. CDR3 in DNA: TGTGCCAGCAGCTTGACTACGGGAGGGCCGAGGGAGCAGTTCTTC. Its protein product is CASSLTTGGPREQFF.

This clonotype was found a few times. V and J are TRBV20-1 and TRBJ2-5, with TRBD1 matching over 8 bases. Trimming cost V 6 bases and J 3 bases; bases outside gene matches: 6. Germline V lookup: CDR1 DFQATT, CDR2 SNEGSKA (reference sequence). CDR3 length: 13 residues. CDR3 in amino acids: CSAYHRGEETQYF. The CDR3 DNA sequence: TGCAGTGCCTATCACAGGGGGGAAGAGACCCAGTACTTC.

This clonotype appeared a few times. This CDR3 reads CASSFRGEAFF. The CDR3 DNA sequence: TGTGCCAGCAGTTTCCGGGGCGAAGCTTTCTTT. The chain employs TRBV12-3 or TRBV12-4 and TRBJ1-1, with a possible D match to TRBD1 (5 bases). The CDR3 has 11 residues. V was clipped by 3 bases and J by 8 bases, with 7 bases between them.

The chain recombines TRBV7-9 with TRBJ1-1, with D possibly TRBD1 on 5 matching bases. This CDR3 is 11 amino acids long. The V end was cut by 4 bases, the J end by 7 bases, with 7 bases between. CDR1 is SEHNR, CDR2 FQNEAQ, per germline (reference sequence). The DNA for the CDR3 is TGTGCCAGCAGCTCCGGGGGTGAAGCTTTCTTT. Its translation: CASSSGGEAFF.

This clonotype was counted a few times. J is TRBJ2-5 and V is TRBV6-4; no clear D. V dropped 8 bases and J dropped 3 bases, with 4 bases sitting between them. CDR1 and CDR2 from the germline V gene are MRHNA and SNTAGT. CDR3 length: 10 amino acids. CDR3 nucleotide sequence: TGTGCCAGCGTGGAAGAGACCCAGTACTTC. Protein: CASVEETQYF.

This chain connects TRBV29-1 to TRBJ1-2; 8 positions match TRBD1. V dropped 6 bases and J dropped 4; count of bases not matched to a gene: 7. The CDR3 sequence is 13 residues long. Germline CDR1 and CDR2: SQVTM and ANQGSEA. CDR3 region: CSVYGTGVYGYTF. The CDR3, as DNA: TGCAGCGTCTATGGGACAGGAGTCTATGGCTACACCTTC.

The CDR3 DNA follows: TGTGCCAGCAGTTACTCCGGGACTAGCGGGAGACTCGGGTCCTACAATGAGCAGTTCTTC. It is translated as CASSYSGTSGRLGSYNEQFF. The chain links TRBV6-2 or TRBV6-3 to TRBJ2-1; 14 nucleotides line up with TRBD2. Germline V gene lookup returns CDR1 MNHEY and CDR2 SVGEGT. The CDR3 totals 20 residues. The trim removed 0 bases at V and 1 base at J, leaving 8 bases unmatched.